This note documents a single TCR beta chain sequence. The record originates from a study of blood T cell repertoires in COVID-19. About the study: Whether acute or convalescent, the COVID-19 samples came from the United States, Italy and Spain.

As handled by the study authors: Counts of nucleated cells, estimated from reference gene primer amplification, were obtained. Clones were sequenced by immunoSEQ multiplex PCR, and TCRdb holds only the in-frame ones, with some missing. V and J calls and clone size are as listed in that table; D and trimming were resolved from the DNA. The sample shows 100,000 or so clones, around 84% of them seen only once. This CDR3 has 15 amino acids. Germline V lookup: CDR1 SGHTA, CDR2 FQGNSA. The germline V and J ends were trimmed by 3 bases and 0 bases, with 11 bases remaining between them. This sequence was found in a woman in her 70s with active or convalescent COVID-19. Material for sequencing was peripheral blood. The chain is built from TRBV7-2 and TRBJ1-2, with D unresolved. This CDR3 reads CASSFQAKSNYGYTF. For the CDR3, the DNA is TGTGCCAGCAGCTTTCAGGCAAAATCTAACTATGGCTACACCTTC.